These 10 T cell receptor beta chains were all obtained from the same sample, sequenced in a study of T cell responses to AZD1222 COVID-19 vaccine (dated by TCRdb to about 2021). Read against the paper, the sample's time point label means: about 28 days (+/-7) after the second vaccine dose. The library was generated by the immunoSEQ multiplex PCR assay. Here the immuneACCESS table is served through TCRdb, limited to in-frame sequences with V and J called. Missing clones are a known gap in these copies; in checked studies unresolved V genes cover under half, and the rest lacks a known reason. Here the sample has approximately 130,000 clones; roughly 87% occur a single time. Of the sample, roughly 5.7% is held by the ten largest clones. Sequencing used peripheral blood, obtained 28 days after the second AZD1222 dose. These receptors all stem from an adult who received the AZD1222 COVID-19 vaccine.

The chain combines TRBV5-1 with TRBJ1-5; possible D gene TRBD1, 5 bases. Germline V gene data show CDR1 as SGHRS and CDR2 as YFSETQ. V was cut by 0 bases and J by 6 bases, with 13 bases left in between. This CDR3 is built from 15 residues. The CDR3 bases are TGCGCCAGCAGCTTGGTTGGGGCTCCCAGTCAGCCCCAGCATTTT. Encoded protein: CASSLVGAPSQPQHF.

The rearrangement joins TRBV7-3 to TRBJ2-2; D unclear. The CDR3 is made up of 13 amino acids. The ends were cut back, 5 bases at V and 4 bases at J, with 8 bases in the middle. Per germline, CDR1 SGHTA and CDR2 FQGTGA. Written as DNA, the CDR3 is TGTGCCAGCAGCCCCTACGTCACCGGGGAGCTGTTTTTT. This gives the protein CASSPYVTGELFF. Looking up the rest from reference TRBV7-3 and TRBJ2-2 gives the full variable domain: GAGVSQTPSNKVTEKGKYVELRCDPISGHTALYWYRQSLGQGPEFLIYFQGTGAADDSGLPNDRFFAVRPEGSVSTLKIQRTERGDSAVYLCASSPYVTGELFFGEGSRLTVL.

This chain uses TRBV6-2 or TRBV6-3 with TRBJ2-1, with 11 bases fitting TRBD2. Germline V gives CDR1 MNHEY, CDR2 SVGEGT. This CDR3 region has 19 residues. Losses at the gene ends were 2 bases for V and 1 base for J; bases not matched to a gene: 10. The CDR3, as DNA: TGTGCCAGCAGTTACACCTCTAGCGGGGGGACTGGTTCCTACAATGAGCAGTTCTTC. Encoded protein: CASSYTSSGGTGSYNEQFF.

The genes are TRBV19 and TRBJ1-2, with a possible D match to TRBD1 (5 bases). This CDR3 region has 13 residues. Per the germline V gene, CDR1 is LNHDA and CDR2 is SQIVND (reference sequence). V lost 6 bases and J 1 base, leaving 9 bases between the germline ends. The CDR3 region is CASRRDGNYGYTF. In DNA, the CDR3 is TGTGCCAGTAGGCGGGACGGTAACTATGGCTACACCTTC.

The V call is TRBV7-2, the J call TRBJ2-3; D is possibly TRBD2 (7 bases). This CDR3 has 15 amino acids. Germline CDR1 SGHTA, CDR2 FQGNSA. V was trimmed by 5 bases and J by 4 bases, leaving 16 bases between them. This CDR3 reads CASSPVGGPSDTQYF. CDR3 DNA sequence: TGTGCCAGCAGCCCGGTCGGGGGGCCCTCAGATACGCAGTATTTT. The variable domain in full, with the rest retrieved from reference TRBV7-2 and TRBJ2-3, is GAGVSQSPSNKVTEKGKDVELRCDPISGHTALYWYRQSLGQGLEFLIYFQGNSAPDKSGLPSDRFSAERTGGSVSTLTIQRTQQEDSAVYLCASSPVGGPSDTQYFGPGTRLTVL.

This clone has only a few counts. The V call is TRBV2, the J call TRBJ2-3; 8 positions agree with TRBD2. Germline V CDR1 and CDR2: SNHLY, FYNNEI. Trimming took 4 bases from V and 3 from J; bases not matched to a gene: 9. The CDR3 loop spans 16 amino acids. The CDR3 spells CASSVERGMVTDTQYF. DNA for the CDR3: TGTGCCAGCAGTGTTGAGCGGGGGATGGTGACAGATACGCAGTATTTT.

The chain uses TRBV29-1 and TRBJ2-1; 8 bases map to TRBD2. The CDR3 is 14 amino acids. Germline V lookup: CDR1 SQVTM, CDR2 ANQGSEA. V lost 5 bases and J lost 3; bases outside the gene matches: 6. Written as DNA, the CDR3 is TGCAGCGTTCGACCAGCGGGGGACTACAATGAGCAGTTCTTC. Its translation is CSVRPAGDYNEQFF.

CDR3 in amino acids: CASSLGGPNTEAFF. CDR3 DNA sequence: TGTGCCAGCAGTTTGGGCGGGCCTAACACTGAAGCTTTCTTT. The chain couples TRBV27 to TRBJ1-1; D unclear. CDR3 length equals 14 residues. The germline V and J ends were trimmed by 3 bases and 2 bases, with 10 bases remaining between them. Germline CDR1 is MNHEY and CDR2 is SMNVEV (reference sequence).

The rearrangement uses TRBV2 and TRBJ2-7; possibly TRBD1 for D (5 bases). Germline V CDR1 and CDR2: SNHLY, FYNNEI. The CDR3 spans 12 residues. V dropped 5 bases and J dropped 3 bases, with 8 bases sitting between them. Here the CDR3 reads CASSKDSYEQYF. The CDR3, as DNA: TGTGCCAGCAGTAAAGACAGCTACGAGCAGTACTTC.

The rearrangement joins TRBV27 to TRBJ2-3, with D unresolved. The ends were cut back, 0 bases at V and 2 bases at J, with 6 bases in the middle. The CDR3 length is 14 residues. The V gene's germline CDR1 is MNHEY and CDR2 SMNVEV (reference sequence). The CDR3 sequence: CASSLSAYTDTQYF. Here the CDR3 DNA reads TGTGCCAGCAGTTTATCGGCCTACACAGATACGCAGTATTTT.